The 22 T cell receptor beta chains below all came from one sample that was sequenced in a study of blood T cells in healthy people across ages. The second PCR ran about 6 to 12 cycles with a sample-barcoded 5' primer and J-beta primers. TCRdb ran MiXCR on the 5' RACE reads and lists one entry per CDR3 protein. The top ten hold 9.4% of the sample, which has more than 600,000 distinct CDR3 sequences, roughly 25% seen once. These sequences were also reported in another study, on T cells of mothers and their children.

The specimen sequenced was blood. The source is a boy aged 5-17 years in good health.

This clonotype has more than one count but fewer than ten. This chain links TRBV2 with TRBJ2-1, with D possibly TRBD1 on 5 matching bases. V was pared by 7 bases and J by 4 bases, with 17 bases between. CDR3 length: 15 residues. Germline loops: CDR1 SNHLY, CDR2 FYNNEI. The CDR3 here is CASTGSFSRYNEQFF. CDR3 DNA: TGTGCCAGCACAGGGTCCTTTTCGAGATACAATGAGCAGTTCTTC.

This clonotype was counted only a few times. This chain connects TRBV28 to TRBJ2-5; TRBD1 aligns across 10 bases. Trimming took 1 base from V and 5 from J; bases not matched to a gene: 10. The CDR3 sequence is 17 residues long. Germline V gene sequence: CDR1 MDHEN, CDR2 SYDVKM. The CDR3 is CASSLSRRQGARETQYF. CDR3 coding DNA: TGTGCCAGCAGTTTATCCCGTCGACAGGGGGCCAGGGAGACCCAGTACTTC.

Many counts were recorded for this clonotype. J is TRBJ1-2 and V is TRBV6-6, with D perhaps matching TRBD1 (6 bases). Trimming stripped 6 bases from V and 5 bases from J, with 10 bases between. This CDR3 region has 12 residues. Looked up from germline, CDR1 is MNHNY and CDR2 is SVGAGI (reference sequence). The CDR3 loop reads CASRDRFYGYTF. In DNA form, the CDR3 reads TGTGCCAGCAGGGACAGATTTTATGGCTACACCTTC.

In this sample, this clonotype turned up a few times. V usage is TRBV3-1 and J usage is TRBJ2-1, with unresolved D. Germline V gives CDR1 LGHDT, CDR2 YNNKEL (reference sequence). The V gene lost 5 bases and the J gene lost 8 bases, with 10 bases spanning the gap. The CDR3 consists of 12 residues. CDR3 sequence: CASSSDWDEQFF. The CDR3 DNA follows: TGTGCCAGCAGCTCCGATTGGGATGAGCAGTTCTTC.

The CDR3 coding sequence is TGTGCCAGCAGTGATGTACGGAACACTGAAGCTTTCTTT. This translates into CASSDVRNTEAFF. The rearrangement joins TRBV6-1 to TRBJ1-1; D not resolved. This CDR3 contains 13 residues. The V end was cut by 3 bases, the J end by 1 base, with 6 bases between. Germline V gives CDR1 MNHNS, CDR2 SASEGT.

The genes are TRBV7-6 and TRBJ2-3; tentatively, D is TRBD1 (5 bases). The CDR3 consists of 14 residues. V shed 6 bases and J shed 4 bases, with 14 bases lying between them. Looked up from germline, CDR1 is SGHVS and CDR2 is FNYEAQ. In DNA form, the CDR3 reads TGTGCCAGCAGTGGGGTAGGGGTCCCAGATACGCAGTATTTT. Residues: CASSGVGVPDTQYF.

This clonotype was seen only a few times. The chain carries TRBV6-2 or TRBV6-3 and TRBJ2-2; D is ambiguous. The CDR3 runs 13 residues. CDR1 and CDR2 from the germline V gene are MNHEY and SVGEGT. Trimming took off 11 bases at V and 4 bases at J, with 14 bases between the two ends. CDR3 region: CASGGAITGELFF. The CDR3, as DNA: TGTGCCTCGGGTGGCGCCATCACCGGGGAGCTGTTTTTT.

This sequence joins TRBV5-6 and TRBJ1-1; TRBD1 agrees at 8 bases. From germline, CDR1 is SGHDT and CDR2 YYEEEE. The ends lost 4 bases at V and 6 bases at J; junction bases unmatched: 8. The CDR3 spans 14 residues. The chain's CDR3 is CASSTALQGAEAFF. CDR3 nucleotides: TGTGCCAGCAGCACTGCCTTACAGGGGGCTGAAGCTTTCTTT. The full variable domain, in which reference TRBV5-6 and TRBJ1-1 provide the parts outside the CDR3, is DAGVTQSPTHLIKTRGQQVTLRCSPKSGHDTVSWYQQALGQGPQFIFQYYEEEERQRGNFPDRFSGHQFPNYSSELNVNALLLGDSALYLCASSTALQGAEAFFGQGTRLTVV.

This chain joins TRBV4-2 and TRBJ2-7, with a weak D call TRBD2 (6 bases). This CDR3 has 15 residues. V lost 6 bases and J lost 0, with 15 bases in between. Germline V gene data show CDR1 as LGHNA and CDR2 as YNFKEQ. CDR3 coding DNA: TGTGCCAGCAGGTATTTCGGTAGCGGCTCCTACGAGCAGTACTTC. Translation gives CASRYFGSGSYEQYF.

This CDR3 is CASSQGGAGGGIQYF. In DNA form, the CDR3 reads TGCGCCAGCAGCCAAGGAGGGGCCGGTGGTGGCATTCAGTACTTC. This chain joins TRBV4-3 and TRBJ2-4; D assignment may be TRBD1 or TRBD2 (5 bases each). The germline V gene encodes CDR1 LGHNA and CDR2 YSLEER. CDR3 length: 15 amino acids. V lost 1 base to trimming and J lost 9 bases, with 16 bases between them.

This clonotype was detected a few times. V and J are TRBV5-1 and TRBJ2-5; D possibly corresponds to TRBD1 (7 bases). V was trimmed by 2 bases and J by 7 bases, leaving 15 bases between them. CDR1 and CDR2 (germline): SGHRS, YFSETQ. The CDR3 totals 14 residues. The CDR3 DNA reads as TGCGCCAGCAGCTTCGACGGACAGGAGGGGACCCAGTACTTC. This translates into CASSFDGQEGTQYF.

V gene TRBV20-1 combines with J gene TRBJ1-1; 7 bases fit TRBD1. J lost 2 bases, V lost 0 bases, and 6 bases had no gene match. CDR3 length: 15 amino acids. CDR1 and CDR2 (germline): DFQATT, SNEGSKA (reference sequence). The CDR3 bases are TGCAGTGCTAGAGAGGGAGGGGGCAGTAACACTGAAGCTTTCTTT. Encoded protein: CSAREGGGSNTEAFF.

The genes are TRBV5-1 and TRBJ2-6, with 7 bases aligning to TRBD1. The trim removed 1 base at V and 0 bases at J, leaving 4 bases unmatched. The length of the CDR3 is 17 residues. In germline, CDR1 is SGHRS, CDR2 YFSETQ. CDR3 in amino acids: CASSLRGGISGANVLTF. For the CDR3, the DNA is TGCGCCAGCAGCTTGAGAGGGGGCATCTCTGGGGCCAACGTCCTGACTTTC.

On this clonotype itself: The germline gene is not matched at one end of the junction; a read error may be the cause. The chain links TRBV7-7 to TRBJ2-5, with D tentatively TRBD2 (5 bases). The CDR3 consists of 15 residues. CDR1 is SSHAT and CDR2 is FNYEAQ in the germline V gene (reference sequence). CDR3 region: CASSFGERIQETQYF. CDR3 bases: TGTGCTAGCAGCTTTGGGGAGCGGATACAAGAGACCCAGTACTTC. The full variable domain, completed using reference TRBV7-7 and TRBJ2-5, is GAGVSQSPRYKVTKRGQDVTLRCDPISSHATLYWYQQALGQGPEFLTYFNYEAQPDKSGLPSDRFSAERPEGSISTLTIQRTEQRDSAMYRCASSFGERIQETQYFGPGTRLLVL.

This clonotype was observed a few times. The gene calls are TRBV20-1 and TRBJ2-7, with D possibly matching TRBD2 (7 bases). CDR1 and CDR2 from the germline V gene are DFQATT and SNEGSKA (reference sequence). With 0 bases removed from V and 0 bases from J, the gap between germline ends came to 15 bases. The CDR3 consists of 16 residues. CDR3 region: CSARDSWGGHSYEQYF. The CDR3 DNA follows: TGCAGTGCTAGAGATAGTTGGGGGGGCCACTCCTACGAGCAGTACTTC.

This clonotype was seen only a few times. The rearrangement uses TRBV28 and TRBJ1-6; 10 bases are shared with TRBD1. J was trimmed by 9 bases and V by 3 bases; bases with no gene match: 2. The CDR3 consists of 14 residues. Germline V gene lookup returns CDR1 MDHEN and CDR2 SYDVKM. The CDR3 region is CASSLTGGFSPLHF. As DNA, the CDR3 is TGTGCCAGCAGTTTGACAGGGGGCTTTTCACCCCTCCACTTT.

V is TRBV7-9 and J is TRBJ2-5; 8 nucleotides line up with TRBD1. Germline CDR1 SEHNR, CDR2 FQNEAQ (reference sequence). CDR3 size: 17 residues. The J segment lost 4 bases and the V segment lost 2 bases, leaving 12 bases of the junction unmatched. The CDR3 reads CASSLRNSDRGRETQYF. In nucleotides, the CDR3 is TGTGCCAGCAGCTTAAGAAACTCCGACAGGGGAAGAGAGACCCAGTACTTC.

The gene calls are TRBV7-2 and TRBJ2-6; 9 bases are a match to TRBD2. Germline CDR1 SGHTA, CDR2 FQGNSA. Unmatched junction bases numbered 4, after V lost 2 bases and J lost 2 bases. This CDR3 contains 17 residues. CDR3 loop: CASSLKAGGPGANVLTF. In DNA form, the CDR3 reads TGTGCCAGCAGCTTAAAGGCGGGAGGGCCTGGGGCCAACGTCCTGACTTTC.

In this sample, this clonotype turned up a few times. This chain links TRBV29-1 with TRBJ1-1, with D unclear. Trimming cost V 5 bases and J 0 bases, with 10 bases left between them. CDR3 length: 13 amino acids. Per the germline V gene, CDR1 is SQVTM and CDR2 is ANQGSEA. CDR3 residues: CSVSRPLNTEAFF. The CDR3 coding sequence is TGCAGCGTTTCCCGCCCTCTGAACACTGAAGCTTTCTTT.

This clonotype was seen a handful of times. V gene TRBV7-9 combines with J gene TRBJ1-2, with D possibly being TRBD1 (5 bases). Germline CDR1 SEHNR, CDR2 FQNEAQ (reference sequence). The CDR3 has 13 amino acids. V was pared by 4 bases and J by 4 bases, with 10 bases between. The CDR3 sequence: CASSSDSLYGYTF. The CDR3, as DNA: TGTGCCAGCAGCTCCGACAGTCTCTATGGCTACACCTTC.

The CDR3 nucleotides are TGTGCCAGCAGTCCAACGTCAGCCATCAAATTCATAAACATTCAGTACTTC. It translates to CASSPTSAIKFINIQYF. The chain is built from TRBV6-8 and TRBJ2-4; no clear D. V was shortened by 5 bases and J by 6 bases, with 23 bases between the two germline ends. The CDR3 is made up of 17 amino acids. Germline V gives CDR1 MNHGY, CDR2 SAAAGT.

This clonotype occurred a few times. The chain links TRBV20-1 to TRBJ1-4; tentative D call: TRBD1 (6 bases). The CDR3 runs to 15 residues. Germline CDR1 DFQATT, CDR2 SNEGSKA (reference sequence). The V and J ends lost 0 bases and 7 bases respectively, with 15 bases between them. CDR3 protein: CSARDPGDLGEKLFF. CDR3 nucleotide sequence: TGCAGTGCTAGAGATCCAGGGGATCTGGGTGAAAAACTGTTTTTT.